The source of this T cell receptor beta chain is a study of cytomegalovirus exposure and HLA in healthy donors. On the study more broadly: The study placed around 85% of its approximately 400 genotyped donors in the Caucasian-associated ancestry cluster. Study-wide points: 150 to 200 TCR beta chains were listed as cytomegalovirus-associated.

Remarks on this clone: Its antigen is not known.

Trimming cost V 5 bases and J 6 bases; bases outside gene matches: 13. Per germline, CDR1 GTSNPN and CDR2 SVGIG (reference sequence). The CDR3 extends over 16 amino acids. The PCR employed 60 Vbeta primers together with 13 Jbeta primers. Sequencing was performed with immunoSEQ multiplex PCR; in TCRdb, only in-frame clones are kept and a portion is missing. The sample contains roughly 130,000 clones, about 76% of which appear only once. This sequence originates from a man between 18 and 29 years old in good health and CMV-seronegative. The V and J genes are TRBV30 and TRBJ2-5, with 12 bases fitting TRBD2. Sample: PBMCs. The CDR3 region is CAWDQSSGGAVKTQYF. The CDR3 DNA sequence: TGTGCCTGGGACCAATCTAGCGGGGGGGCGGTAAAGACCCAGTACTTC.